The next 2 T cell receptor beta chains were all read from a single sample in a study of regulatory T cells in long-lasting Graves disease (dated by TCRdb to the early 2020s). Per the publication, the time point label means: newly diagnosed GD, antithyroid drugs for less than 3 months. For both TCR sequencing and RNA sequencing, RNA was extracted from PBMCs in TRIzol. Receptors were amplified or captured by multiplex PCR. The run used an Illumina HiSeq 4000. CDR3 regions were amplified by Arm-PCR with iRepertoire HTBI primers to construct TCR beta libraries. TCRdb reanalyzed the raw reads on its own, using fastp at Q25 for trimming and MiXCR for clone calling, and kept in-frame beta chains. CDR3 protein duplicates are merged, each entry listing the most common genes and DNA. This sample is represented by over 450,000 distinct CDR3 sequences; about 11% of them were singletons. Roughly 8.9% of the sample lies in the top ten.

These data were also filed under a second study, of T cells in Graves' hyperthyroidism and ophthalmopathy.

The sequencing used peripheral blood mononuclear cells (PBMCs), collected at new diagnosis, from a patient treated with antithyroid drugs. The receptors come from a woman in her 30s with Graves disease. Donor details come from another sample of the same person, matched by shared clones.

The V gene is TRBV20-1, the J gene TRBJ2-1, with a weak D call TRBD2 (5 bases). Trimming took 0 bases from V and 2 from J, leaving 11 bases between them. The CDR3 covers 15 residues. Germline-derived CDR1 and CDR2 are DFQATT and SNEGSKA (reference sequence). The CDR3 spells CSAREGADAYNEQFF. The CDR3 region has the DNA TGCAGTGCTAGAGAAGGAGCGGATGCCTACAATGAGCAGTTCTTC.

This clonotype was seen ten or more times. V usage is TRBV18 and J usage is TRBJ2-5; the D is unclear. The CDR3 consists of 12 residues. Trimming left V 1 base short and J 6 bases short, with 6 bases between. Per germline, CDR1 KGHSH and CDR2 LQKENI. CDR3 in amino acids: CASSPQDKTQYF. The CDR3 nucleotides are TGTGCCAGCTCACCACAGGATAAGACCCAGTACTTC.